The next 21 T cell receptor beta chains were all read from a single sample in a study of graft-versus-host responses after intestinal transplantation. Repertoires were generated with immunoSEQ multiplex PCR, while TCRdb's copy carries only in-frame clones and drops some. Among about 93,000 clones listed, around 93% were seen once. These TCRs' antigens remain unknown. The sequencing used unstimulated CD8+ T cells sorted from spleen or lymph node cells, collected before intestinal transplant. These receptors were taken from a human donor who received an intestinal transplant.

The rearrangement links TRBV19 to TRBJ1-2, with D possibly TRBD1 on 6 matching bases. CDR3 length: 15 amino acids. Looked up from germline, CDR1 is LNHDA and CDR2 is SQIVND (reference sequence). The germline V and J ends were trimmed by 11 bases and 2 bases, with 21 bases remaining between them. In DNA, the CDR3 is TGTGCCTCAACGGATTGGGACACCAGAAACTATGGCTACACCTTC. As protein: CASTDWDTRNYGYTF.

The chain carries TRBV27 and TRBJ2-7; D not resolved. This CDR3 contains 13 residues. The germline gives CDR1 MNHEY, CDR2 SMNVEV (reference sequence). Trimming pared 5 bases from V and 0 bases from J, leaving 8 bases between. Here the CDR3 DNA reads TGTGCCAGCAGTACTACCCCCTCCTACGAGCAGTACTTC. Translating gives CASSTTPSYEQYF.

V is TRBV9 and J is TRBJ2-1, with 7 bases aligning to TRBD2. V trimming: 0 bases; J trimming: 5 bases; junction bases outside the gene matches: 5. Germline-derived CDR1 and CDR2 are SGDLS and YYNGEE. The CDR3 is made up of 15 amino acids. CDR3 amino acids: CASSVVWGGDNEQFF. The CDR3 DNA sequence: TGTGCCAGCAGCGTAGTTTGGGGGGGTGACAATGAGCAGTTCTTC.

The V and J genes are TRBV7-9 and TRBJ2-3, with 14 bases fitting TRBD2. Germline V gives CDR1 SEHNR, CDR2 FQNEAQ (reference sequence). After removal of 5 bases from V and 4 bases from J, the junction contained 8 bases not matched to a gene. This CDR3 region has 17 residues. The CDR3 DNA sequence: TGTGCCAGCAGCGAAATAGGACTAGCGGGGGGATCAGATACGCAGTATTTT. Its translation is CASSEIGLAGGSDTQYF.

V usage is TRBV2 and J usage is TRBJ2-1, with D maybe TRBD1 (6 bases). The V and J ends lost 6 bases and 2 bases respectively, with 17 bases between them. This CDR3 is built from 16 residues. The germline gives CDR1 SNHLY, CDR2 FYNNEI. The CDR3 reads CASRVLSDRAYNEQFF. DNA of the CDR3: TGTGCCAGCAGGGTTCTGTCGGACAGAGCCTACAATGAGCAGTTCTTC.

CDR3 bases: TGTGCCAGCAACGCTGGACTGAGTCTCATCTATGGCTACACCTTC. Protein product: CASNAGLSLIYGYTF. The chain is built from TRBV6-6 and TRBJ1-2; unclear D gene. Germline assignment: CDR1 MNHNY and CDR2 SVGAGI (reference sequence). Trimming shortened V by 7 bases and J by 4 bases, and 19 bases separated the two germline ends. The CDR3 has 15 amino acids.

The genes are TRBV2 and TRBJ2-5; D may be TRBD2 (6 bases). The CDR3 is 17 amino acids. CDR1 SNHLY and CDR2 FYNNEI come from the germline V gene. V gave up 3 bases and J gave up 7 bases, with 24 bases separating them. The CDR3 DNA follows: TGTGCCAGCAGTGAGTTGGCGGGACTGACGCTTGGGGGGACCCAGTACTTC. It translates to CASSELAGLTLGGTQYF.

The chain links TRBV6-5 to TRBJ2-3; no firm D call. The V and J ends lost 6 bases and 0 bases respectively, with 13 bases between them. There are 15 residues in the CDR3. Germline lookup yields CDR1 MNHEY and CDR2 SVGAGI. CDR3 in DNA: TGTGCCAGCAGGCCAACAATTTCTAGCACAGATACGCAGTATTTT. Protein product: CASRPTISSTDTQYF.

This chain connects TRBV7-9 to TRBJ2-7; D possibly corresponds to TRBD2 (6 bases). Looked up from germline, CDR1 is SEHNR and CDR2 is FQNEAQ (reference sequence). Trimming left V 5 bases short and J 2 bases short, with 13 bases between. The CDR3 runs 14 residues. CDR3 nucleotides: TGTGCCAGCAGCGCTACGGGAGAACCCTACGAGCAGTACTTC. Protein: CASSATGEPYEQYF. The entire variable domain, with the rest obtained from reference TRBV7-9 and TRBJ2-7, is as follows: DTGVSQNPRHKITKRGQNVTFRCDPISEHNRLYWYRQTLGQGPEFLTYFQNEAQLEKSRLLSDRFSAERPKGSFSTLEIQRTEQGDSAMYLCASSATGEPYEQYFGPGTRLTVT.

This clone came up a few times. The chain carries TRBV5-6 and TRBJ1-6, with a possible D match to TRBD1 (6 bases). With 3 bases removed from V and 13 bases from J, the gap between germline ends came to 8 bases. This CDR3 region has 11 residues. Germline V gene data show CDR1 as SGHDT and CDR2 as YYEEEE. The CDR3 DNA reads TGTGCCAGCAGCTCGACAGGCCCCCTCCACTTT. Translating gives CASSSTGPLHF.

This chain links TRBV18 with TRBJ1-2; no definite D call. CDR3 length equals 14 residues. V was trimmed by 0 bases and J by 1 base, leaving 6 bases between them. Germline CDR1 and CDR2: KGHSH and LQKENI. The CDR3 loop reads CASSPPDFNYGYTF. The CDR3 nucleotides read TGTGCCAGCTCACCACCAGACTTTAACTATGGCTACACCTTC.

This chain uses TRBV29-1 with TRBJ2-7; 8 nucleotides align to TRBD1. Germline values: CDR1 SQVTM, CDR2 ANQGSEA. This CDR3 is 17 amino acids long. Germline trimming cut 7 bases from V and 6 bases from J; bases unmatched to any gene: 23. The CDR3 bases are TGCAGCGACCCGAGCGGGTTTGTGGGCAGGGGGCGTTTCGAGCAGTACTTC. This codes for CSDPSGFVGRGRFEQYF.

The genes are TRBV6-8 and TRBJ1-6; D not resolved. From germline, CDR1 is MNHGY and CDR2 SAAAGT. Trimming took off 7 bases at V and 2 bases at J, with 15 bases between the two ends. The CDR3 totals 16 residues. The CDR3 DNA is TGTGCCAGCACCAACCCCGGTGGTGCCTATAATTCACCCCTCCACTTT. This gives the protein CASTNPGGAYNSPLHF.

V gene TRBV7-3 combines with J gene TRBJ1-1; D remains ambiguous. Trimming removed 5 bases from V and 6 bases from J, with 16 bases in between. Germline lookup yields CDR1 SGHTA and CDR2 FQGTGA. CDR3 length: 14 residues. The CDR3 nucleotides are TGTGCCAGCAGCCCCTCGGCAGGCGAACCTGAAGCTTTCTTT. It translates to CASSPSAGEPEAFF.

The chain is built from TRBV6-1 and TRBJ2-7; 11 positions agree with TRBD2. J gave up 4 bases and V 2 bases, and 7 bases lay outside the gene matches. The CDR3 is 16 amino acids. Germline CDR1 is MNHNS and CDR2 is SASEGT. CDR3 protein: CASSESTSGRYYEQYF. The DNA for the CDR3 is TGTGCCAGCAGTGAAAGTACTAGCGGGAGATATTACGAGCAGTACTTC.

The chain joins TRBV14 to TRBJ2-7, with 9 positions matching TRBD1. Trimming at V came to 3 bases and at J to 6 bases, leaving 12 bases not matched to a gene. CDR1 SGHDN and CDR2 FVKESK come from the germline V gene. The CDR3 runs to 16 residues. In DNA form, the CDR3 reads TGTGCCAGCAGCCACACACGGGACAGGGTTCTGGGCGAGCAGTACTTC. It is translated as CASSHTRDRVLGEQYF. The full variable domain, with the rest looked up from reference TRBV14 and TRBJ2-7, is EAGVTQFPSHSVIEKGQTVTLRCDPISGHDNLYWYRRVMGKEIKFLLHFVKESKQDESGMPNNRFLAERTGGTYSTLKVQPAELEDSGVYFCASSHTRDRVLGEQYFGPGTRLTVT.

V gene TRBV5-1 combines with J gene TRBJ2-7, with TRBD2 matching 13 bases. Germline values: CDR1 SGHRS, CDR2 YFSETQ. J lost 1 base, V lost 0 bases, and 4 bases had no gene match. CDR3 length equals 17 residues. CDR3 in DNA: TGCGCCAGCAGCTTGGGACTAGCGGGGGGTCGATCCTACGAGCAGTACTTC. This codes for CASSLGLAGGRSYEQYF. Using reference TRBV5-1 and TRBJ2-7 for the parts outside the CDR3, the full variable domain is KAGVTQTPRYLIKTRGQQVTLSCSPISGHRSVSWYQQTPGQGLQFLFEYFSETQRNKGNFPGRFSGRQFSNSRSEMNVSTLELGDSALYLCASSLGLAGGRSYEQYFGPGTRLTVT.

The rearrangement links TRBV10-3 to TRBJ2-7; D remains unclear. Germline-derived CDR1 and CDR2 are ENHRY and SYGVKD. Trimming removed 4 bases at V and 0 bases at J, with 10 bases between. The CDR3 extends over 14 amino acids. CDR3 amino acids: CAISVGVSSYEQYF. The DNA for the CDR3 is TGTGCCATCAGTGTGGGCGTCAGCTCCTACGAGCAGTACTTC.

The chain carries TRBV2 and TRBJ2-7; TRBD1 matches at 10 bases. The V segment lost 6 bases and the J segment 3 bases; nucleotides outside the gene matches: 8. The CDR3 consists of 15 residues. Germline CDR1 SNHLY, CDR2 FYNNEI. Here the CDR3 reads CASRDRGDIHYEQYF. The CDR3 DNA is TGTGCCAGCAGGGACAGGGGGGACATACACTACGAGCAGTACTTC.

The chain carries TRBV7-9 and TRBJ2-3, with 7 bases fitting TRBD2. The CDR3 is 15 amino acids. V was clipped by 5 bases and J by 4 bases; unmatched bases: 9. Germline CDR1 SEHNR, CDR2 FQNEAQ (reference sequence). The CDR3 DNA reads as TGTGCCAGCAGCCCAGCGGGAACTGCGGCAGATACGCAGTATTTT. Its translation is CASSPAGTAADTQYF.

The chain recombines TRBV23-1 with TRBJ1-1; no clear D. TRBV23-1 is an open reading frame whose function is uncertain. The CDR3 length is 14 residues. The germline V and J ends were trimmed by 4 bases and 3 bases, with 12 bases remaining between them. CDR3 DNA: TGCGCCAGCAGTCGAGCGGACCGTCACACTGAAGCTTTCTTT. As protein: CASSRADRHTEAFF.